The rows below give T cell receptor beta chains drawn from one sample of a study of blood T cell repertoires in COVID-19. Using immunoSEQ multiplex PCR, the repertoire was profiled, and TCRdb retains in-frame clones only, with some absent. The sample shows about 44,000 clones, around 87% of them seen only once. The sample comprised peripheral blood. These receptors were obtained from a woman older than 75 in a cohort sampled during active or convalescent COVID-19. Both conserved end residues are part of each CDR3. The order of the fields is V gene, J gene, D gene, clone size, CDR3 DNA, CDR3 protein. The D gene is left open where the match is weak. The size field is filled for only some rows; it gives once, few, many or a size class.

V: TRBV10-3
J: TRBJ2-7
D: .
size: .
DNA: TGTGCCATCAGTCCCCGGGACTCTTCCTACGAGCAGTACTTC
CDR3: CAISPRDSSYEQYF

V: TRBV7-8
J: TRBJ2-5
D: TRBD2
size: .
DNA: TGTGCCAGCAGCTTAGCGGCGGGAGCGGGGGAGACCCAGTACTTC
CDR3: CASSLAAGAGETQYF

V: TRBV30
J: TRBJ2-5
D: TRBD2
size: .
DNA: TGTGCCTGGAGGTCAGGGACTAGCGGGAGTTATGAAGAGACCCAGTACTTC
CDR3: CAWRSGTSGSYEETQYF

V: TRBV10-3
J: TRBJ2-7
D: TRBD1
size: .
DNA: TGTGCCATCAGTCAAGGGACAGGGGCGGGCGAGCAGTACTTC
CDR3: CAISQGTGAGEQYF

V: TRBV5-1
J: TRBJ1-1
D: .
size: .
DNA: TGCGCCAGCAGCTTGGCCGGAGCAGGGGTAAGGTACACTGAAGCTTTCTTT
CDR3: CASSLAGAGVRYTEAFF

V: TRBV6-6
J: TRBJ2-7
D: .
size: .
DNA: TGTGCCAGCAGCCCCGGTGACTACGAGCAGTACTTC
CDR3: CASSPGDYEQYF

V: TRBV27
J: TRBJ2-7
D: .
size: once
DNA: TGTGCCAGCAGTTTAAGGCTGACCTCGGGGGAGCAGTACTTC
CDR3: CASSLRLTSGEQYF

V: TRBV11-2
J: TRBJ1-3
D: TRBD1
size: .
DNA: TGTGCCAGCAGCTCACCGGGACAGGGCTCTGGAAACACCATATATTTT
CDR3: CASSSPGQGSGNTIYF

V: TRBV7-3
J: TRBJ2-3
D: TRBD2
size: .
DNA: TGTGCCAGCAGCCCCCGACTAGCGGGGGCGTCGGGAGATACGCAGTATTTT
CDR3: CASSPRLAGASGDTQYF

V: TRBV21-1
J: TRBJ1-1
D: .
size: once
DNA: TGTGCCAGCAGCAAAGCGGGCAGGGGCGAAACTCAGAACACTGAAGCTTTCTTT
CDR3: CASSKAGRGETQNTEAFF

V: TRBV19
J: TRBJ1-5
D: TRBD1
size: once
DNA: TGTGCCAGTACCAATCCGGGACAGGGGGGTCAGCCCCAGCATTTT
CDR3: CASTNPGQGGQPQHF

V: TRBV7-2
J: TRBJ2-5
D: .
size: .
DNA: TGTGCCAGCAGCCCCTATGAGGTACGACCAGAGACCCAGTACTTC
CDR3: CASSPYEVRPETQYF

V: TRBV13
J: TRBJ2-7
D: .
size: .
DNA: TGTGCCAGCAGCCCTTATGGCGGGCGTCGGTCCTACGAGCAGTACTTC
CDR3: CASSPYGGRRSYEQYF

V: TRBV4-3
J: TRBJ1-3
D: .
size: .
DNA: TGCGCCAGCAGCCAAGATCCACAGGGTGGAAACACCATATATTTT
CDR3: CASSQDPQGGNTIYF

V: TRBV7-2
J: TRBJ2-3
D: .
size: .
DNA: TGTGCCAGCAGCTTAGATTTTCCCGAGACTAGGGGCGCAGATACGCAGTATTTT
CDR3: CASSLDFPETRGADTQYF

V: TRBV6-5
J: TRBJ1-3
D: TRBD1
size: .
DNA: TGTGCCAGCCGACAGGGGAGCGGAAACACCATATATTTT
CDR3: CASRQGSGNTIYF

V: TRBV9
J: TRBJ2-1
D: TRBD2
size: .
DNA: TGTGCCAGCAGCGTCGACCGTGGACTAGCGGGCTGGATGCACAATGAGCAGTTCTTC
CDR3: CASSVDRGLAGWMHNEQFF

V: TRBV5-1
J: TRBJ1-4
D: TRBD1
size: .
DNA: TGCGCCAGCAGCTGGGGGACAGGGGCAGAACTGTTTTTT
CDR3: CASSWGTGAELFF